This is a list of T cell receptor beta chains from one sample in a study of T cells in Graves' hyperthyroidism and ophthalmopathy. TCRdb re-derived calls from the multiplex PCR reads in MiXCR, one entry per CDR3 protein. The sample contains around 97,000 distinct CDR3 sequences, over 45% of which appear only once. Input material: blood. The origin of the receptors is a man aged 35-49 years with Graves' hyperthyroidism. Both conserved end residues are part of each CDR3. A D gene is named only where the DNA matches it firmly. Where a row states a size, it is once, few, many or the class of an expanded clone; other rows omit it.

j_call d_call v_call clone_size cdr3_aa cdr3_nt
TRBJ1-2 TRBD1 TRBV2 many CASSVFQGGADGYTF TGTGCCAGCAGTGTGTTCCAGGGGGGCGCTGATGGCTACACCTTC
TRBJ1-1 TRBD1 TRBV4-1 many CASSQETGWTTEAFF TGCGCCAGCAGCCAAGAGACAGGGTGGACCACTGAAGCTTTCTTT
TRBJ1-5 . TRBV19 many CASSIGDGFNQPQHF TGTGCCAGTAGTATAGGGGACGGATTCAATCAGCCCCAGCATTTT
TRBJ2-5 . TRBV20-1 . CSASKEPQYF TGCAGTGCCTCAAAGGAGCCTCAGTACTTC
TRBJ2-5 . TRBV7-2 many CASTPGTTRGTQYF TGTGCCAGCACCCCCGGGACCACCAGGGGGACCCAGTACTTC
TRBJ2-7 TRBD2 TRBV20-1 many CSARGTRDYEQYF TGCAGTGCTAGAGGGACTAGGGACTACGAGCAGTACTTC
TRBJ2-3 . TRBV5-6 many CASSLSPGPPSTDTQYF TGTGCCAGCAGCTTGTCTCCAGGGCCGCCTAGCACAGATACGCAGTATTTT
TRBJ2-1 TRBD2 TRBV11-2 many CASTTSGGYNEQFF TGTGCCAGCACCACTAGCGGGGGATACAATGAGCAGTTCTTC
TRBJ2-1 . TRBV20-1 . CSTESYNEQFF TGCAGTACAGAGAGCTACAATGAGCAGTTCTTC
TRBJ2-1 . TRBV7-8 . CASSLAQNNEQFF TGTGCCAGCAGCTTAGCACAGAACAATGAGCAGTTCTTC
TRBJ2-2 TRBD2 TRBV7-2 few CASSQAGLAGGQGTGELFF TGTGCCAGCAGCCAAGCCGGACTAGCGGGGGGGCAGGGCACCGGGGAGCTGTTTTTT
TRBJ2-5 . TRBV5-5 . CASSRGEGDSRETQYF TGTGCCAGCAGCCGTGGAGAGGGAGATTCTCGTGAGACCCAGTACTTC
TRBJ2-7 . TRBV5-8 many CASSGYSYEQYF TGTGCCAGCAGCGGATACTCCTACGAGCAGTACTTC
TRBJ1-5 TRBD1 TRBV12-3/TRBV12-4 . CASSSGTGYEHF TGTGCCAGCAGTTCCGGGACAGGCTACGAGCATTTT
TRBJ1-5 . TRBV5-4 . CASSPLRWGPQHF TGTGCCAGCTCACCACTGCGCTGGGGGCCCCAGCATTTT
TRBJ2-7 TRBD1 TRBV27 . CASRRTGGYEQYF TGTGCCAGCAGAAGGACAGGGGGCTACGAGCAGTACTTC
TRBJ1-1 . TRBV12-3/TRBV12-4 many CASSLHGSTEAFF TGTGCCAGCAGCCTTCACGGTTCCACTGAAGCTTTCTTT
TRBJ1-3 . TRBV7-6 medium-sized CASSSEGNTIYF TGTGCCAGCAGCTCTGAGGGAAACACCATATATTTT
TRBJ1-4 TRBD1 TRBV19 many CASEGQLNEKLFF TGTGCCAGTGAGGGACAGCTGAATGAAAAACTGTTTTTT
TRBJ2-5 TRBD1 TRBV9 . CASCEDRAVETQYF TGTGCCAGCTGTGAGGACAGGGCGGTAGAGACCCAGTACTTC
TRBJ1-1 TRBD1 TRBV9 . CASSVEPPTGDLKDAEAFF TGTGCCAGCAGCGTAGAGCCCCCCACAGGGGACTTGAAGGACGCGGAAGCTTTCTTT
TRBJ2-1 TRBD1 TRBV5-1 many CASSVRQGAYSYNEQFF TGCGCCAGCAGCGTCAGACAGGGGGCTTACTCCTACAATGAGCAGTTCTTC
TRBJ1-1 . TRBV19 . CASRVGGLNTEAFF TGTGCCAGTAGAGTAGGGGGATTGAACACTGAAGCTTTCTTT
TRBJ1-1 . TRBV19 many CASSATSMNTEAFF TGTGCCAGTAGCGCGACAAGCATGAACACTGAAGCTTTCTTT
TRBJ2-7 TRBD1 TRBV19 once CASTNGTGLSSYEQYF TGTGCCAGTACCAACGGGACAGGCCTGAGCTCCTACGAGCAGTACTTC
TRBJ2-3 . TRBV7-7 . CASSVGLDTQYF TGTGCTAGCAGCGTAGGACTGGATACGCAGTATTTT
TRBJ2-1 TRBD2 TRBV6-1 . CASSGPWTSRKLRHYNEQFF TGTGCCAGCAGTGGGCCATGGACTAGCCGAAAGCTAAGGCACTACAATGAGCAGTTCTTC
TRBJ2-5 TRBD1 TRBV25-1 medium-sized CASSEVRQGAAETQYF TGTGCCAGCAGTGAAGTGAGACAGGGGGCGGCAGAGACCCAGTACTTC
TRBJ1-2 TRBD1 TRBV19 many CASLRRGTDHYGYTF TGTGCCAGTCTACGCCGGGGGACAGACCACTATGGCTACACCTTC
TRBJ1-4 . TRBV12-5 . CASGLSGQFFNEKLCF TGTGCTAGTGGTTTGTCTGGACAGTTCTTTAATGAAAAACTGTGTTTT
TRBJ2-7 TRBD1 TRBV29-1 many CSVEDGDRESYEQYF TGCAGCGTTGAGGACGGGGACAGGGAATCCTACGAGCAGTACTTC
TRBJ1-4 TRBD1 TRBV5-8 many CASSHNRGEKLFF TGTGCCAGCAGTCATAACAGGGGGGAAAAACTGTTTTTT
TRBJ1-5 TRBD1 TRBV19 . CASSIDSGGQPQHF TGTGCCAGTAGTATAGATTCAGGGGGACAGCCCCAGCATTTT
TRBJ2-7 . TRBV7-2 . CASSHIGRSNYNEQYF TGTGCCAGCAGCCACATCGGCAGATCCAACTACAATGAGCAGTACTTC
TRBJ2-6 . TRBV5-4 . CASSHWTALSSGANVRTF TGTGCCAGCAGCCACTGGACAGCCCTCTCTTCTGGGGCCAACGTCCGGACTTTC
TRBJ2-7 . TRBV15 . CATSTNPGREQYF TGTGCCACCAGCACGAACCCGGGACGCGAGCAGTACTTC
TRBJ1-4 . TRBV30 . CAWSPQLTRQRFF TGTGCCTGGAGTCCACAATTAACTCGACAGCGGTTTTTT